This TCR beta chain appears in the sequencing data of a study of cytomegalovirus exposure and HLA in healthy donors. This CDR3 comprises 18 residues. Germline V lookup: CDR1 SEHNR, CDR2 FQNEAQ (reference sequence). The V gene end was trimmed by 3 bases and the J gene end by 4 bases; junction bases not matched to a gene: 10. It was with 60 Vbeta and 13 Jbeta primers that the PCR ran. The method was immunoSEQ multiplex PCR; TCRdb's version includes in-frame clones alone and lacks a portion of them. This table has 100,000 to 150,000 clones, 82% appearing once. Sequences were obtained from PBMCs. The chain links TRBV7-9 to TRBJ2-6; 9 bases agree with TRBD1. This receptor was taken from a boy aged 2 to 9 in good health and CMV-seronegative. CDR3 loop: CASSFGDRVVRGANVLTF. The CDR3 nucleotides are TGTGCCAGCAGCTTTGGGGACAGGGTTGTTCGGGGGGCCAACGTCCTGACTTTC.